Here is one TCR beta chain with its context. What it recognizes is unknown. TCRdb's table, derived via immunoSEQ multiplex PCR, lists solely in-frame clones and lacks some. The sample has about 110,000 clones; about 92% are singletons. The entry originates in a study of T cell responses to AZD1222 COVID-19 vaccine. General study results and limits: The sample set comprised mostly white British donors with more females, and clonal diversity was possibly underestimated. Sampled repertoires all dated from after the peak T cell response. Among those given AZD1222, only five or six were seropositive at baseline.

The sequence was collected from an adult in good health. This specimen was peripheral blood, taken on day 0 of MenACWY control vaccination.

This CDR3 is CASSYSGLAGAPHREQFF. Here the CDR3 DNA reads TGTGCCAGCAGTTATAGCGGACTAGCGGGGGCCCCTCACCGTGAGCAGTTCTTC. The chain employs TRBV6-2 or TRBV6-3 and TRBJ2-1, with TRBD2 matching 13 bases. The CDR3 has 18 amino acids. Germline V gene lookup returns CDR1 MNHEY and CDR2 SVGEGT. V was pared by 3 bases and J by 9 bases, with 14 bases of the junction left unmatched.